The 11 T cell receptor beta chains listed next were all sequenced from one sample in a study of tumor-infiltrating lymphocytes in primary liver carcinoma. Total RNA and DNA came together from approximately 20-30 mg of bulk tissue without cell sorting. Making TCR beta cDNA involved around 500 ng total RNA and a constant-region primer. Libraries of TCR beta came from three nested multiplex PCR rounds with slightly modified ARM-PCR. The first two PCR rounds used TRBV1-TRBV30 primers with a Cbeta primer, approximately 10 cycles each. One entry per CDR3 protein, called by TCRdb with MiXCR from the multiplex PCR reads. The sample yields approximately 190,000 distinct CDR3 sequences, 85% seen once. Sequencing was done on a sample of tumor tissue from primary liver carcinoma. The receptors originated from a man aged 35-49 years with primary liver carcinoma and hepatitis B virus infection.

Comments on this clonotype: One end of the junction is discordant with germline, which a read error may explain. The chain has TRBV10-3 and TRBJ1-5; perhaps TRBD1 as D (6 bases). CDR3 size: 13 residues. The germline gives CDR1 ENHRY, CDR2 SYGVKD. CDR3 sequence reads: CTIGESTGQPQHF. DNA for the CDR3: TGTACCATCGGTGAGTCGACAGGTCAGCCCCAGCATTTT.

CDR3 protein: CASSPNIGPYEQFF. CDR3 DNA: TGCGCCAGCAGCCCAAATATAGGGCCCTACGAGCAGTTCTTC. The V call is TRBV4-3, the J call TRBJ2-7; no clear D gene. The DNA matches TRBJ2-1 better at its end, which makes the J call doubtful. The CDR3 consists of 14 residues. Germline CDR1 reads LGHNA; CDR2 reads YSLEER.

In regard to this clonotype: One junction end does not reproduce the germline sequence, and a read error may be involved. The V and J genes are TRBV28 and TRBJ1-5; D is uncertain. CDR3 length equals 15 residues. CDR1 and CDR2 from the germline V gene are MDHEN and SYDVKM. The CDR3 region has the DNA TGTGTCAGCAGTCTCCCAGGACTTAGCAATCAGCCCCAGCATTTT. Translated, it gives CVSSLPGLSNQPQHF.

With regard to this clonotype: The conserved phenylalanine or tryptophan is not found at the CDR3 terminus, so this likely reflects a read error. The chain links TRBV6-2 or TRBV6-3 to TRBJ2-7; unclear D gene. The CDR3 is made up of 13 amino acids. Germline values: CDR1 MNHEY, CDR2 SVGEGT. The CDR3 DNA reads TGTACCAGCAGTTACGAGGTTCCCTACAAGCAGTACTTA. Translation: CTSSYEVPYKQYL.

Worth noting for this clonotype: This CDR3 fails to terminate in the conserved phenylalanine or tryptophan, so it likely reflects a read error. This chain's CDR3 is CASSKRLQVNTEELFI. CDR3 DNA: TGTGCCAGCAGTAAAAGACTACAGGTGAACACCGAGGAGCTGTTTATT. V gene TRBV6-1 combines with J gene TRBJ2-2; D assignment may be TRBD1 or TRBD2 (5 bases each). The germline V gene has CDR1 MNHNS and CDR2 SASEGT. The CDR3 is 16 residues long.

This clonotype occurred a few times. Its ends do not fully match the called genes, so a read error is possible. The chain is built from TRBV5-1 and TRBJ2-1, with D possibly TRBD2 on 5 matching bases. In germline, CDR1 is SGHRS, CDR2 YFSETQ. The CDR3 sequence is 14 residues long. The CDR3 region is CASSYSGTYNEQFF. CDR3 sequence (DNA): TGCGCCAGCAGCTATTCGGGAACCTATAATGAGCAGTTCTTC.

Points on this clonotype: The junction and the germline gene differ at one end; a read error may be behind it. This chain joins TRBV9 and TRBJ2-6; D unclear. This CDR3 has 15 amino acids. Germline V CDR1 and CDR2: SGDLS, YYNGEE. The CDR3, as DNA: TGTGCCAGCAGCGACCATTACTCTGAGGCCAACATCCTGACTTTC. Residues: CASSDHYSEANILTF.

In its sample, this clonotype was seen a few times. The junction does not match germline at one end; this may be a read error. This chain connects TRBV12-3 or TRBV12-4 to TRBJ2-1, with 7 nucleotides matching TRBD1. This CDR3 is 15 amino acids long. The CDR3 coding sequence is TGTGTCAGCAGGGGGTCGGGACAGTCATACAATGAGCAGTTCTTC. It codes for CVSRGSGQSYNEQFF.

The rearrangement uses TRBV6-2 or TRBV6-3 and TRBJ2-1; 7 nucleotides agree with TRBD1. Germline V gene lookup returns CDR1 MNHEY and CDR2 SVGEGT. There are 16 residues in the CDR3. V lost 10 bases, J lost 2 bases, and 14 bases stayed unmatched. In DNA, the CDR3 is TGTGCCATCAGCTCCCCGAGACAGGGTACCTACAATGAGCAGTTCTTC. This translates into CAISSPRQGTYNEQFF.

For this clonotype: This may come from a read error, since a much larger clone is one base off. The rearrangement joins TRBV7-9 to TRBJ1-5, with 8 positions matching TRBD1. The J call is uncertain, as TRBJ2-3 better fits the DNA end. The V gene's germline CDR1 is SEHNR and CDR2 FQNEAQ (reference sequence). The CDR3 covers 14 residues. The DNA for the CDR3 is TGTGCCAGCAGCCCTCCAGGGGGCTCTCAGCCCCAGTATTTT. Protein: CASSPPGGSQPQYF.

Of note for this clonotype: The conserved final phenylalanine or tryptophan is absent from the CDR3, which likely points to a read error. The chain employs TRBV6-6 and TRBJ2-7, with D possibly being TRBD2 (5 bases). The CDR3 covers 16 residues. Germline V gene data show CDR1 as MNHNY and CDR2 as SVGAGI (reference sequence). The CDR3 DNA is TGTGTCAACAGTCATTCCCCGGGATGCAGCTCCTACGAGCAGTACTTA. Translation gives CVNSHSPGCSSYEQYL.